Listed below are T cell receptor beta chains from one sample, sequenced in a study of blood T cells in healthy people across ages. One entry per CDR3 protein, called by TCRdb with MiXCR from the 5' RACE reads. Among hundreds of thousands of distinct CDR3 sequences listed, 22% were seen once. Specimen: blood. The receptors come from a man aged 70-80 years in good health. The CDR3 runs from the conserved cysteine through the conserved F or W. Fields, in order: V gene, J gene, clone size, D gene, CDR3 DNA, CDR3 protein. The D gene is left open where the match is weak. Clone size is shown for a subset of rows, as once, few, many or a class of expanded clone.

v_call: TRBV14
j_call: TRBJ1-2
clone_size: few
d_call: .
cdr3_nt: TGTGCCAGCAGCCAAGATCCTGGCGGAGGGGGCTACACCTTC
cdr3_aa: CASSQDPGGGGYTF

v_call: TRBV5-1
j_call: TRBJ1-2
clone_size: few
d_call: .
cdr3_nt: TGCGCCAGCAGCCCAATTGCAGGGTTGGGCTACACCTTC
cdr3_aa: CASSPIAGLGYTF

v_call: TRBV7-7
j_call: TRBJ2-2
clone_size: few
d_call: .
cdr3_nt: TGTGCCAGCAGCCAAAGGGCGGACACCGGGGAGCTGTTTTTT
cdr3_aa: CASSQRADTGELFF

v_call: TRBV2
j_call: TRBJ2-1
clone_size: few
d_call: .
cdr3_nt: TGTGCCAGCAGACTCTCGGGCAGCAATGAGCAGTTCTTC
cdr3_aa: CASRLSGSNEQFF

v_call: TRBV11-2
j_call: TRBJ1-4
clone_size: few
d_call: .
cdr3_nt: TGTGCCAGCAGCTTATTGTGGGGGCAAAATGAAAAACTGTTTTTT
cdr3_aa: CASSLLWGQNEKLFF

v_call: TRBV29-1
j_call: TRBJ2-5
clone_size: few
d_call: .
cdr3_nt: TGCAGCGTTGACGACTTCAAAGAGACCCAGTACTTC
cdr3_aa: CSVDDFKETQYF

v_call: TRBV5-1
j_call: TRBJ2-7
clone_size: many
d_call: .
cdr3_nt: TGCGCCAGCAGCGAAGGACATCAGCAGTACTTC
cdr3_aa: CASSEGHQQYF

v_call: TRBV6-5
j_call: TRBJ1-1
clone_size: .
d_call: .
cdr3_nt: TGTGCCAGCAGTTACTCGAGGGGGACTGAAGCTTTCTTT
cdr3_aa: CASSYSRGTEAFF

v_call: TRBV5-1
j_call: TRBJ2-4
clone_size: .
d_call: .
cdr3_nt: TGCGCCAGCAGCTTACTTATTTCGGGAACCAAAAACATTCAGTCCTTC
cdr3_aa: CASSLLISGTKNIQSF

v_call: TRBV6-6
j_call: TRBJ1-1
clone_size: .
d_call: .
cdr3_nt: TGTGCCAGCAGTTACTCCGGGACAATGAACACTGAAGCTTTCTTT
cdr3_aa: CASSYSGTMNTEAFF

v_call: TRBV7-2
j_call: TRBJ2-3
clone_size: .
d_call: .
cdr3_nt: TGTGCCAGCAGCTTAGGGGACGGACGGGGGAGAGATACGCAGTATTTT
cdr3_aa: CASSLGDGRGRDTQYF